This is a list of T cell receptor beta chains from one sample in a study of control samples from healthy donors and cancer patients. Sequencing was performed with immunoSEQ multiplex PCR; in TCRdb, only in-frame clones are kept and a portion is missing. The top ten clones hold 9% to 13% of a sample with approximately 130,000 clones, approximately 90% of them seen once. The sample consisted of blood. The source of these receptors is a man under 40 in good health. The CDR3 runs from the conserved cysteine through the conserved F or W. The D gene is left open where the match is weak. Clone size appears in some rows only: once, few, many, or a class for an expanded clone.

>TRBV20-1|-|-|TRBJ2-4
CSAMAPRQYF
TGCAGTGCTATGGCACCCAGACAGTACTTC
>TRBV5-1|-|-|TRBJ2-7
CASSLTDPVWYF
TGCGCCAGCAGCTTAACGGATCCGGTATGGTACTTC
>TRBV27|few|TRBD1|TRBJ1-2
CASSLWAGGWSGYTF
TGTGCCAGCAGTTTATGGGCAGGGGGCTGGAGTGGCTACACCTTC
>TRBV7-3|-|-|TRBJ2-3
CASSLGHSTDTQYF
TGTGCCAGCAGCTTAGGCCATAGCACAGATACGCAGTATTTT
>TRBV10-1|-|-|TRBJ1-6
CASSANRNSPLHF
TGCGCCAGCAGTGCAAACAGGAATTCACCCCTCCACTTT
>TRBV19|-|-|TRBJ1-5
CASSRVISNQPQHF
TGTGCCAGTAGTAGGGTCATCAGCAATCAGCCCCAGCATTTT
>TRBV5-1|-|-|TRBJ1-3
CASRPEGLSGNTIYF
TGCGCCAGCAGACCCGAGGGGCTCTCTGGAAACACCATATATTTT
>TRBV3-1/TRBV3-2|-|-|TRBJ1-1
CASRQGWSRDTEAFF
TGTGCCAGCCGCCAGGGCTGGTCGAGGGACACTGAAGCTTTCTTT
>TRBV5-4|-|-|TRBJ1-1
CASPLTGGAFF
TGTGCCAGCCCCCTTACGGGTGGCGCTTTCTTT
>TRBV10-2|-|TRBD1|TRBJ1-1
CASSGGTGPEAFF
TGCGCCAGCAGTGGAGGGACAGGCCCTGAAGCTTTCTTT
>TRBV7-7|-|-|TRBJ2-3
CASSLTEEGAQYF
TGTGCCAGCAGCTTAACAGAGGAGGGTGCGCAGTATTTT
>TRBV21-1|-|-|TRBJ1-3
CASFWGVILSGNTIYF
TGTGCCAGCTTCTGGGGTGTAATACTCTCTGGAAACACCATATATTTT
>TRBV12-3/TRBV12-4|-|TRBD1|TRBJ2-2
CASSEQGTGELFF
TGTGCCAGCAGTGAACAGGGGACCGGGGAGCTGTTTTTT
>TRBV6-1|-|TRBD1|TRBJ1-2
CASSEADRGRTSIPNYGYTF
TGTGCCAGCAGTGAAGCGGACAGGGGGCGTACCTCAATTCCTAACTATGGCTACACCTTC
>TRBV18|-|TRBD1|TRBJ2-2
CASSPAGTGNTGELFF
TGTGCCAGCTCACCTGCCGGGACAGGGAACACCGGGGAGCTGTTTTTT
>TRBV5-6|-|-|TRBJ2-3
CASRGGGRAHTQYF
TGTGCCAGCAGAGGCGGGGGCAGGGCCCATACGCAGTATTTT
>TRBV28|-|TRBD1|TRBJ1-6
CAISDRPYNSPLHF
TGTGCCATCTCGGACAGGCCTTATAATTCACCCCTCCACTTT
>TRBV4-1|-|TRBD1|TRBJ1-1
CASSQEGQVNTEAFF
TGCGCCAGCAGCCAAGAGGGACAGGTGAACACTGAAGCTTTCTTT
>TRBV5-5|-|TRBD1|TRBJ1-6
CASSPGTDYNSPLHF
TGTGCCAGCAGCCCCGGGACAGACTATAATTCACCCCTCCACTTT
>TRBV18|-|-|TRBJ2-5
CASSSQETQYF
TGTGCCAGCTCATCCCAAGAGACCCAGTACTTC
>TRBV3-1/TRBV3-2|-|-|TRBJ1-5
CASSQDGRGMGNQPQHF
TGTGCCAGCAGCCAAGATGGGAGGGGAATGGGCAATCAGCCCCAGCATTTT
>TRBV7-2|-|-|TRBJ2-1
CASSLGVWSYNEQFF
TGTGCCAGCAGCTTAGGAGTCTGGTCCTACAATGAGCAGTTCTTC
>TRBV25-1|-|-|TRBJ1-5
CASGEWERAQQPQHF
TGTGCCAGCGGAGAATGGGAGAGGGCACAACAGCCCCAGCATTTT
>TRBV5-1|-|-|TRBJ1-1
CASSGPGGGTEAFF
TGCGCCAGCAGCGGGCCCGGAGGTGGCACTGAAGCTTTCTTT
>TRBV7-2|-|-|TRBJ1-2
CASSMTGYTF
TGTGCCAGCAGCATGACTGGCTACACCTTC
>TRBV24-1|-|-|TRBJ1-5
CATSATGTYSNQPQHF
TGTGCCACCAGTGCCACCGGGACTTATAGCAATCAGCCCCAGCATTTT
>TRBV19|-|-|TRBJ1-1
CASSMNSITTEAFF
TGTGCCAGTAGTATGAACAGTATCACGACTGAAGCTTTCTTT
>TRBV12-3/TRBV12-4|once|-|TRBJ1-1
CASSFDSFTEAFF
TGTGCCAGCAGTTTCGACAGCTTCACTGAAGCTTTCTTT
>TRBV4-2|-|TRBD1|TRBJ1-1
CASSRDRSAEAFF
TGTGCCAGCAGCCGGGACAGGTCCGCCGAAGCTTTCTTT
>TRBV5-8|-|-|TRBJ2-3
CASARGLGTDTQYF
TGTGCCAGCGCCCGCGGACTCGGGACGGATACGCAGTATTTT
>TRBV7-2|-|-|TRBJ1-4
CASSLTASNEKLFF
TGTGCCAGCAGCCTGACAGCTTCTAATGAAAAACTGTTTTTT
>TRBV5-1|-|-|TRBJ2-5
CASSTGVGETQYF
TGCGCCAGCAGCACCGGGGTTGGGGAGACCCAGTACTTC
>TRBV7-8|-|-|TRBJ2-5
CASSLERGETQYF
TGTGCCAGCAGCTTAGAGCGAGGGGAGACCCAGTACTTC
>TRBV7-3|medium-sized|-|TRBJ2-3
CASSLWGASTDTQYF
TGTGCCAGCAGCTTATGGGGTGCTAGCACAGATACGCAGTATTTT
>TRBV30|-|TRBD1|TRBJ1-2
CAWMTGTNYGYTF
TGTGCCTGGATGACAGGGACTAACTATGGCTACACCTTC
>TRBV5-1|-|-|TRBJ2-1
CASSWQGDEQFF
TGCGCCAGCAGCTGGCAGGGCGATGAGCAGTTCTTC
>TRBV4-1|once|TRBD1|TRBJ1-2
CASSRLGMGQGMGGYTF
TGCGCCAGCAGCCGCCTCGGGATGGGACAGGGTATGGGGGGCTACACCTTC
>TRBV6-5|-|TRBD1|TRBJ1-2
CASRGTGGVYGYTF
TGTGCCAGCAGAGGGACAGGGGGGGTGTATGGCTACACCTTC
>TRBV3-1/TRBV3-2|-|-|TRBJ1-2
CASSQGRTNYGYTF
TGTGCCAGCAGCCAGGGGAGGACGAACTATGGCTACACCTTC
>TRBV7-2|few|-|TRBJ1-2
CASSPQGPGGYTF
TGTGCCAGCAGCCCACAGGGCCCGGGTGGCTACACCTTC
>TRBV6-1|-|-|TRBJ1-1
CASSEGATPALGTEAFF
TGTGCCAGCAGTGAAGGAGCCACCCCAGCGCTCGGGACTGAAGCTTTCTTT
>TRBV2|-|-|TRBJ1-6
CASSVGDAGNSPLHF
TGTGCCAGCAGTGTAGGGGATGCGGGGAATTCACCCCTCCACTTT
>TRBV6-1|-|-|TRBJ1-6
CASSEEVGHNSPLHF
TGTGCCAGCAGTGAAGAGGTAGGGCATAATTCACCCCTCCACTTT
>TRBV19|once|TRBD2|TRBJ2-3
CASSLPLGTSGEDTDTQYF
TGTGCCAGTAGTCTGCCCCTAGGTACTAGCGGGGAGGACACAGATACGCAGTATTTT
>TRBV6-5|-|-|TRBJ2-7
CASSLGKGYEQYF
TGTGCCAGCTCCCTGGGGAAGGGGTACGAGCAGTACTTC
>TRBV5-1|once|-|TRBJ1-4
CASSSLDLNEKLFF
TGCGCCAGCAGTTCCCTGGACCTCAATGAAAAACTGTTTTTT
>TRBV7-6|once|-|TRBJ2-2
CASSLFGGNTGELFF
TGTGCCAGCAGCTTATTCGGAGGGAACACCGGGGAGCTGTTTTTT
>TRBV3-1/TRBV3-2|-|-|TRBJ1-3
CASSQTYSGNTIYF
TGTGCCAGCAGCCAGACCTACTCTGGAAACACCATATATTTT
>TRBV6-5|-|TRBD1|TRBJ1-2
CASSPGDRANGYTF
TGTGCCAGCAGCCCCGGCGACAGGGCCAATGGCTACACCTTC
>TRBV19|-|-|TRBJ2-3
CASTPGETLSGTQYF
TGTGCCAGTACTCCAGGGGAAACCCTCTCTGGGACGCAGTATTTT
>TRBV7-2|-|-|TRBJ1-5
CASSSPNQPQHF
TGTGCCAGCAGCTCACCTAATCAGCCCCAGCATTTT
>TRBV25-1|-|-|TRBJ1-5
CASMGSTSNQPQHF
TGTGCCAGCATGGGATCAACGAGCAATCAGCCCCAGCATTTT
>TRBV3-1/TRBV3-2|-|TRBD1|TRBJ1-1
CASSPRQGARRNTEAFF
TGTGCCAGCAGCCCTCGACAGGGGGCGAGGAGGAACACTGAAGCTTTCTTT
>TRBV10-3|-|TRBD1|TRBJ1-5
CAISLGQGLDQPQHF
TGTGCCATCAGTTTGGGACAGGGTTTGGATCAGCCCCAGCATTTT
>TRBV28|few|-|TRBJ1-1
CASSTPADGQNTEAFF
TGTGCCAGCAGTACACCAGCGGACGGACAGAACACTGAAGCTTTCTTT
>TRBV10-1|-|-|TRBJ2-3
CASSDPSTDTQYF
TGCGCCAGCAGTGATCCTAGCACAGATACGCAGTATTTT
>TRBV19|-|-|TRBJ1-5
CASSMSNQPQHF
TGTGCCAGTAGTATGAGCAATCAGCCCCAGCATTTT
>TRBV5-1|-|-|TRBJ2-4
CASSSDFNIQYF
TGCGCCAGCAGCTCCGATTTTAACATTCAGTACTTC
>TRBV12-3/TRBV12-4|-|-|TRBJ1-1
CASSPLQSPEAFF
TGTGCCAGCAGCCCCCTCCAAAGCCCTGAAGCTTTCTTT